Listed below are T cell receptor beta chains from one sample, sequenced in a study of regulatory T cells in long-lasting Graves disease. One entry per CDR3 protein, called by TCRdb with MiXCR from the multiplex PCR reads. The table lists hundreds of thousands of distinct CDR3 sequences, under 20% of them singletons. Sample: peripheral blood mononuclear cells (PBMCs), taken at new diagnosis, from a patient treated with antithyroid drugs. All receptors derive from a female donor with Graves disease. Both conserved end residues are part of each CDR3. The D gene is left open where the match is weak. Rows give clone size only sometimes, using once, few, many, or a class for an expanded clone.

few TRBJ2-3 TRBV9 TRBD2 CASSAIGLANTDTQYF TGTGCCAGCAGCGCCATCGGACTAGCCAACACAGATACGCAGTATTTT
- TRBJ2-7 TRBV5-6 TRBD1 CASRRPGQGYEQYF TGTGCCAGCAGAAGACCGGGACAGGGCTACGAGCAGTACTTC
- TRBJ2-1 TRBV7-9 TRBD2 CASSRHSGRYNEQFF TGTGCCAGCAGCCGCCATAGCGGGAGGTACAATGAGCAGTTCTTC
- TRBJ2-3 TRBV19 TRBD2 CASSPWTSGSFRTDTQYF TGTGCCAGTAGTCCCTGGACTAGCGGGAGTTTTAGAACAGATACGCAGTATTTT
many TRBJ2-3 TRBV5-5 - CASSDRDGPDTQYF TGTGCCAGCAGCGACCGGGACGGACCAGATACGCAGTATTTT
many TRBJ2-5 TRBV27 - CASSLGATGGRETQYF TGTGCCAGCAGTTTAGGAGCGACCGGGGGCCGGGAGACCCAGTACTTC
many TRBJ2-7 TRBV24-1 - CATSVPYEQYF TGTGCCACCAGTGTCCCCTACGAGCAGTACTTC
many TRBJ2-7 TRBV12-3/TRBV12-4 - CASTKTRLEQYF TGTGCCAGCACCAAAACTAGACTCGAGCAGTACTTC
many TRBJ1-1 TRBV10-2 TRBD1 CASSELTQGGTEAFF TGCGCCAGCAGTGAGTTAACTCAGGGGGGCACTGAAGCTTTCTTT
many TRBJ1-6 TRBV12-3/TRBV12-4 - CASSSGLPDSPLHF TGTGCCAGCAGTTCCGGACTCCCCGATTCACCCCTCCACTTT
many TRBJ2-7 TRBV3-1 TRBD2 CASSHGLAGPSGEQYF TGTGCCAGCAGCCACGGACTAGCGGGCCCTTCTGGGGAGCAGTACTTC
many TRBJ2-2 TRBV10-3 TRBD2 CAISERLALIPPYTGELFF TGTGCCATCAGTGAGAGACTAGCCCTCATCCCCCCATACACCGGGGAGCTGTTTTTT
many TRBJ1-2 TRBV20-1 TRBD1 CSARGGQGANYGYTF TGCAGTGCTAGAGGGGGACAGGGGGCGAATTATGGCTACACCTTC
few TRBJ2-7 TRBV19 - CASGTVFGEQYF TGTGCCAGTGGGACTGTCTTTGGGGAGCAGTACTTC
few TRBJ1-1 TRBV14 - CASSPLGSEAFF TGTGCCAGCAGCCCCCTCGGGAGTGAAGCTTTCTTT
many TRBJ2-1 TRBV9 TRBD2 CASSPGGGWSEQFF TGTGCCAGCAGCCCAGGCGGGGGATGGAGTGAGCAGTTCTTC
many TRBJ2-1 TRBV28 TRBD2 CASSSPPLAGDSNEQFF TGTGCCAGCAGTTCACCTCCCCTAGCGGGAGACTCCAATGAGCAGTTCTTC
few TRBJ1-5 TRBV7-9 - CASSSNSNQPQHF TGTGCCAGCAGCAGTAATAGCAATCAGCCCCAGCATTTT
many TRBJ2-2 TRBV5-1 - CASSAGLPDTGELFF TGCGCCAGCAGCGCGGGACTCCCAGATACCGGGGAGCTGTTTTTT
- TRBJ2-2 TRBV7-9 - CASSLFQGVYEQYFGPNTGELFF -
many TRBJ1-5 TRBV19 TRBD1 CASRTIRTGVNQPQHF TGTGCCAGTAGGACTATCCGGACAGGGGTCAATCAGCCCCAGCATTTT
- TRBJ1-5 TRBV11-1 - CASSDGGGINQPQHF TGTGCCAGCAGCGACGGAGGGGGGATCAATCAGCCCCAGCATTTT
- TRBJ2-3 TRBV12-3/TRBV12-4 TRBD2 CASNHWRESPDTQYF TGTGCCAGTAATCACTGGCGGGAGTCGCCAGATACGCAGTATTTT
- TRBJ1-2 TRBV30 TRBD1 CAWSSTDRDRGPYGYTF TGTGCCTGGAGTTCAACGGACCGGGACAGGGGGCCCTATGGCTACACCTTC
many TRBJ1-2 TRBV29-1 - CSTTGGVQGANYGYTF TGCAGCACCACCGGGGGGGTTCAAGGAGCTAACTATGGCTACACCTTC
many TRBJ2-6 TRBV7-2 - CASSLGPPWQLASGANVLTF TGTGCCAGCAGCTTAGGTCCTCCTTGGCAGTTGGCATCTGGGGCCAACGTCCTGACTTTC
many TRBJ2-5 TRBV2 TRBD2 CASSPTSGLQETQYF TGTGCCAGCAGTCCGACTAGCGGGTTACAAGAGACCCAGTACTTC
- TRBJ2-7 TRBV6-5 TRBD2 CASSYPGLAYDYEQYF TGTGCCAGCAGTTACCCCGGACTAGCGTACGACTACGAGCAGTACTTC
many TRBJ1-2 TRBV12-3/TRBV12-4 TRBD1 CASSPDRGSGYTF TGTGCCAGCAGCCCTGACAGGGGAAGTGGCTACACCTTC
few TRBJ1-4 TRBV11-3 - CASSLGTRATNEKLFF TGTGCCAGCAGTTTAGGGACCCGGGCAACTAATGAAAAACTGTTTTTT
few TRBJ2-1 TRBV7-2 - CASTSPPRQVYNEQFF TGTGCCAGCACCTCCCCCCCCAGGCAGGTCTACAATGAGCAGTTCTTC
many TRBJ1-1 TRBV29-1 - CSVDSVNTEAFF TGCAGCGTTGACTCAGTGAACACTGAAGCTTTCTTT
many TRBJ2-7 TRBV7-8 - CASSLVAGSEQYF TGTGCCAGCAGCTTAGTTGCAGGCAGCGAGCAGTACTTC
many TRBJ2-7 TRBV7-2 - CASSLSSSGTYEQYF TGTGCCAGCAGCTTATCCTCAAGCGGAACCTACGAGCAGTACTTC
many TRBJ2-7 TRBV11-2 - CASSLRPSYEQYF TGTGCCAGCAGCTTAAGGCCCAGCTACGAGCAGTACTTC
- TRBJ1-2 TRBV18 - CASSPSQGLGYGYTF TGTGCCAGCTCACCATCACAGGGTTTAGGCTATGGCTACACCTTC
- TRBJ2-4 TRBV2 - CASRGPVRAKNIQYF TGTGCCAGCAGAGGACCCGTGAGGGCCAAAAACATTCAGTACTTC
many TRBJ2-7 TRBV4-1 TRBD2 CASSQDKMAGGYEQYF TGCGCCAGCAGCCAAGATAAGATGGCGGGGGGCTACGAGCAGTACTTC
many TRBJ2-7 TRBV5-1 - CASTPSGRYYEQYF TGCGCCAGCACCCCCTCCGGGAGATACTACGAGCAGTACTTC
many TRBJ2-3 TRBV3-1 - CASRDKGYTDTQYF TGTGCCAGCAGGGACAAGGGATACACAGATACGCAGTATTTT
few TRBJ1-2 TRBV7-9 TRBD1 CASSLIDRGFNGYTF TGTGCCAGCAGCTTAATTGACAGGGGCTTTAATGGCTACACCTTC
- TRBJ1-3 TRBV28 - CASSLWSPGKTGNTIYF TGTGCCAGCAGTTTATGGTCCCCAGGGAAGACTGGAAACACCATATATTTT
- TRBJ2-3 TRBV2 - CASSEGRLVTDTRYF TGTGCCTCTTCGGAGGGGCGACTCGTCACAGATACGCGGTATTTT
many TRBJ2-7 TRBV27 TRBD1 CASSLSVDRGVSYEQYF TGTGCCAGCAGTTTGTCCGTCGACAGGGGGGTGTCCTACGAGCAGTACTTC
- TRBJ2-7 TRBV20-1 - CSARGRGWDYEQYF TGCAGTGCTAGAGGCCGGGGATGGGACTACGAGCAGTACTTC
few TRBJ2-3 TRBV10-3 - CAISEGTTDTQYF TGTGCCATCAGTGAGGGGACCACAGATACGCAGTATTTT
once TRBJ1-6 TRBV7-2 TRBD1 CASSLLDRGYSPLHF TGTGCCAGCAGTCTACTGGACAGGGGGTATTCACCCCTCCACTTT
- TRBJ2-1 TRBV6-1 - CASSHPFFGSPSPSDEQFF TGTGCCAGCAGTCACCCGTTTTTCGGGAGCCCCTCTCCTTCGGATGAGCAGTTCTTC
- TRBJ1-2 TRBV3-1 - CASSPRIPGAGTYFVLLFF TGTGCCAGCAGCCCCAGGATACCGGGGGCTGGGACCTATTTCGTCCTCCTCTTCTTC
many TRBJ1-1 TRBV28 - CASRNTHTEAFF TGTGCCAGCAGAAACACGCACACTGAAGCTTTCTTT
- TRBJ2-2 TRBV7-9 - CASSPRGVAGELFF TGTGCCAGCAGCCCGCGCGGGGTGGCCGGGGAGCTGTTTTTT
few TRBJ2-1 TRBV19 - CASSIPPREAFF TGTGCCAGTAGTATACCCCCTAGAGAGGCGTTCTTC
- TRBJ2-7 TRBV15 TRBD1 CATSPGQGSYEQYF TGTGCCACCAGCCCGGGACAGGGGTCCTACGAGCAGTACTTC
- TRBJ2-1 TRBV3-1 TRBD2 CASRPGLAGVLEQFF TGTGCCAGCCGCCCCGGACTAGCGGGAGTATTGGAGCAGTTCTTC
few TRBJ1-1 TRBV4-2 TRBD1 CASSQSGTGDTEAFF TGTGCCAGCAGCCAGTCCGGGACAGGAGACACTGAAGCTTTCTTT
- TRBJ1-2 TRBV6-1 TRBD1 CASSATAQGKGRGYTF TGTGCCAGCAGTGCGACCGCACAGGGGAAAGGAAGGGGCTACACCTTC
many TRBJ2-5 TRBV13 TRBD2 CASSPPGLRVGTQYF TGTGCCAGCAGCCCGCCGGGACTAAGGGTAGGGACCCAGTACTTC
many TRBJ2-1 TRBV9 TRBD2 CASSFRTSGSRYNEQFF TGTGCCAGCAGCTTCCGGACTAGCGGGAGTAGGTATAATGAGCAGTTCTTC